This TCR beta chain was captured in a study of T-cell memory formation after mild COVID-19. A note on this clonotype: What it binds is not known.

Deletions cut 5 bases from V and 0 bases from J, with 7 bases between. Looked up from germline, CDR1 is KGHDR and CDR2 is SFDVKD. This CDR3 has 14 residues. TCRdb passed the 5' RACE reads through MiXCR, listing each CDR3 protein once. Among about 190,000 distinct CDR3 sequences, 15% to 20% were seen once, and the ten largest hold around 2.4%. Study-wide results and caveats: Contracting CD4+ clones were located mainly in CM and EM, and CD8+ clones in EMRA.

This TCR derives from an adult woman who had mild COVID-19 (a few samples of this study predate the infection). Cell type and time point are not known. J is TRBJ1-3 and V is TRBV24-1, with D possibly TRBD1 on 5 matching bases. Material for sequencing was PBMCs or a T cell subset sorted from them (not recorded which). Here the CDR3 DNA reads TGTGCCACCAGTGGGACAAACTCTGGAAACACCATATATTTT. Amino acids: CATSGTNSGNTIYF.